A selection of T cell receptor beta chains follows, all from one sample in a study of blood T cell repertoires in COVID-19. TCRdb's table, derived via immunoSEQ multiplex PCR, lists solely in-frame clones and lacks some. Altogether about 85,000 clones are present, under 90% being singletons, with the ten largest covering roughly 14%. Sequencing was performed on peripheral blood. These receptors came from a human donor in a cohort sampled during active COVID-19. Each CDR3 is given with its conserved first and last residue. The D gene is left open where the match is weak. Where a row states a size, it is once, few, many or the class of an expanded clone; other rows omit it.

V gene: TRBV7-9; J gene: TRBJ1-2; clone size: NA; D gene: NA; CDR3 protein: CASSLWTVTSYGYTF; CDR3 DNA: TGTGCCAGCAGCCTTTGGACAGTCACAAGCTATGGCTACACCTTC
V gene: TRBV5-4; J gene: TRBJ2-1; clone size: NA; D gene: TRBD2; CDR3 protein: CASSLAKRTSYNEQFF; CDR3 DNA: TGTGCCAGCAGCTTGGCCAAAAGGACTAGCTACAATGAGCAGTTCTTC
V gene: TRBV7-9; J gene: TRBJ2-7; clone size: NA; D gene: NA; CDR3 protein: CASTTLSLEQYF; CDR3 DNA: TGTGCCAGCACTACATTATCCCTCGAGCAGTACTTC
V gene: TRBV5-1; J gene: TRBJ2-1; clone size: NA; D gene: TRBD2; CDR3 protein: CASSWGTSPYNEQFF; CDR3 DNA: TGCGCCAGCAGCTGGGGGACTAGCCCCTACAATGAGCAGTTCTTC
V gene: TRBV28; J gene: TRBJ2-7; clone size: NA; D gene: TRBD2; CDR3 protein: CASRSGGPGEQYF; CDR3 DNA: TGTGCCAGCAGATCGGGGGGGCCGGGCGAGCAGTACTTC
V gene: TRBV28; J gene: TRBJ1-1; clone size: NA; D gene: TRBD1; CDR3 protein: CASSATWTGGTEAFF; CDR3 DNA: TGTGCCAGCAGTGCCACATGGACAGGGGGCACTGAAGCTTTCTTT
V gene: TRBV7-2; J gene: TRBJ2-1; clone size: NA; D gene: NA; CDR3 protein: CASSLALAYNEQFF; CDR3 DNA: TGTGCCAGCAGCTTAGCACTCGCCTACAATGAGCAGTTCTTC
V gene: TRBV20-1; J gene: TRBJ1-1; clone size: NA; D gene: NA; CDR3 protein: CSAIMGGEAFF; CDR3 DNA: TGCAGTGCTATAATGGGGGGTGAAGCTTTCTTT
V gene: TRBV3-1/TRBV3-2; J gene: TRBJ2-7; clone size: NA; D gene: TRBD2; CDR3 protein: CASSVSPPSGGNSYEQYF; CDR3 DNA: TGTGCCAGCAGCGTCAGCCCTCCTAGCGGGGGGAACTCCTACGAGCAGTACTTC
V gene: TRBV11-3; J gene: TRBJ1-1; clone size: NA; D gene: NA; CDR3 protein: CASSPRGGTEAFF; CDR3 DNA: TGTGCCAGCAGCCCGAGAGGGGGCACTGAAGCTTTCTTT
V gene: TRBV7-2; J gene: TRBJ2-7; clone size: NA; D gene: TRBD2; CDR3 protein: CASSHVGTSNYEQYF; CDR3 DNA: TGTGCCAGCAGCCACGTTGGGACTAGCAACTACGAGCAGTACTTC
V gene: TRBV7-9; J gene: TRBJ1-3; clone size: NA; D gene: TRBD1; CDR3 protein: CASAQGYFNTIYF; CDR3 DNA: TGTGCCAGCGCACAGGGGTACTTTAACACCATATATTTT
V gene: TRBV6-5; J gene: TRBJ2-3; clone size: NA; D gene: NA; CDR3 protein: CASSFDRRPDTQYF; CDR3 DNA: TGTGCCAGCAGTTTTGACCGGAGGCCAGATACGCAGTATTTT
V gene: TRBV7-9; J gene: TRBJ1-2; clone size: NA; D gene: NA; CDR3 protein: CASSGPGQTYGYTF; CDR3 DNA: TGTGCCAGCAGCGGCCCTGGACAGACCTATGGCTACACCTTC
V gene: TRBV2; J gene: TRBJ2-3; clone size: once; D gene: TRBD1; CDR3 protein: CASRAGGSPTDTQYF; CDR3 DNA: TGTGCCAGCAGGGCAGGGGGCTCCCCGACAGATACGCAGTATTTT
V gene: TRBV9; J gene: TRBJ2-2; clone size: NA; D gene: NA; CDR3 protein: CASREGGQNTGELFF; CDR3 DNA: TGTGCCAGCAGGGAAGGGGGACAGAACACCGGGGAGCTGTTTTTT
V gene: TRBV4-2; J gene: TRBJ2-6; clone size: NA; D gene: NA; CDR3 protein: CASSQIIQSGANVLTF; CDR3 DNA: TGTGCCAGCAGCCAAATAATACAGTCTGGGGCCAACGTCCTGACTTTC